The rows below give T cell receptor beta chains drawn from one sample of a study of Graves' ophthalmopathy and Graves' hyperthyroidism. TCRdb processed the multiplex PCR reads anew with MiXCR; each CDR3 protein has one entry. The repertoire holds around 1,000,000 distinct CDR3 sequences, with 35% to 40% as singletons. Source material: peripheral blood or thyroid tissue (not recorded which). The receptor source for this set is an adult man with Graves' hyperthyroidism. Both conserved end residues are part of each CDR3. Each record gives: CDR3 DNA, CDR3 protein, J gene, clone size, D gene, V gene. D genes are given only for firm matches. Clone size is given for some rows only: seen once, a few or many times, or a class if the clone is expanded.

cdr3_nt: TGCAGCGTTTGTAGAAGGTCCTCAACTTACGAGCAGTACTTC; cdr3_aa: CSVCRRSSTYEQYF; j_call: TRBJ2-7; clone_size: few; d_call: -; v_call: TRBV29-1
cdr3_nt: TGCAGTGCTGAAAAACCGGACTCTGGAAACACCATATATTTT; cdr3_aa: CSAEKPDSGNTIYF; j_call: TRBJ1-3; clone_size: -; d_call: -; v_call: TRBV20-1
cdr3_nt: TGTGCCAGCAGTTTTTGGCCCGCGCGGAGCGACTATGGCTACACCTTC; cdr3_aa: CASSFWPARSDYGYTF; j_call: TRBJ1-2; clone_size: many; d_call: -; v_call: TRBV2
cdr3_nt: TGCGCCAGCGGCAAAAAGACACAAGAGACCAGCTCCTATAATTCACCCCTCCACTTT; cdr3_aa: CASGKKTQETSSYNSPLHF; j_call: TRBJ1-6; clone_size: -; d_call: -; v_call: TRBV4-3
cdr3_nt: TGTGCCAGCAGCTTAGTGGCGGGGGAGGGAGAGACCCAGTACTTC; cdr3_aa: CASSLVAGEGETQYF; j_call: TRBJ2-5; clone_size: many; d_call: TRBD2; v_call: TRBV11-2
cdr3_nt: TGCAGCGTTGTCGGCCTAGAGCACTACGAAGCTTTCTTT; cdr3_aa: CSVVGLEHYEAFF; j_call: TRBJ1-1; clone_size: -; d_call: -; v_call: TRBV29-1
cdr3_nt: TGTGCCATCAGTGCCGGGACAAACCTAAAAGAGACCCAGTACTTC; cdr3_aa: CAISAGTNLKETQYF; j_call: TRBJ2-5; clone_size: -; d_call: -; v_call: TRBV10-3
cdr3_nt: TGTGCCACCAGTGCTAGAGATTCAGGGGATTCACCCCTCCACTTT; cdr3_aa: CATSARDSGDSPLHF; j_call: TRBJ1-6; clone_size: -; d_call: -; v_call: TRBV24-1
cdr3_nt: TGTGCCAGCAGCGCGTACAGTTACACTGAAGCTTTCTTT; cdr3_aa: CASSAYSYTEAFF; j_call: TRBJ1-1; clone_size: -; d_call: -; v_call: TRBV9
cdr3_nt: TGCAGTGCGCTAACTAGCGTTTCCTACGAGCAGTACTTC; cdr3_aa: CSALTSVSYEQYF; j_call: TRBJ2-7; clone_size: -; d_call: TRBD2; v_call: TRBV20-1
cdr3_nt: TGCGCCAGCAGCCAAGACGATCAGCCCCAGTACTTC; cdr3_aa: CASSQDDQPQYF; j_call: TRBJ2-5; clone_size: once; d_call: -; v_call: TRBV9
cdr3_nt: TGCAGCGTTGAGGGAGGTGGGGAGGCCGAGCAGTACTTC; cdr3_aa: CSVEGGGEAEQYF; j_call: TRBJ2-7; clone_size: -; d_call: -; v_call: TRBV29-1
cdr3_nt: TGTGCCAGCAGTCCCAGTAACAGGGCCGGGGAGCTGTTTTTT; cdr3_aa: CASSPSNRAGELFF; j_call: TRBJ2-2; clone_size: many; d_call: -; v_call: TRBV7-2
cdr3_nt: TGCAGTGCTGTAGACAGGGAATTTGGTAACTATGGCTACACCTTC; cdr3_aa: CSAVDREFGNYGYTF; j_call: TRBJ1-2; clone_size: many; d_call: TRBD1; v_call: TRBV20-1
cdr3_nt: TGTGCCAGCAGTGAAGGGGACAGGAACACTGAAGCTTTCTTT; cdr3_aa: CASSEGDRNTEAFF; j_call: TRBJ1-1; clone_size: -; d_call: TRBD1; v_call: TRBV2
cdr3_nt: TGTGCCAGCAGCTTATATTGGCGGGGAAACACCATATATTTT; cdr3_aa: CASSLYWRGNTIYF; j_call: TRBJ1-3; clone_size: -; d_call: -; v_call: TRBV7-2
cdr3_nt: TGTGCCAGCAGCTTAAGTACGGGAGCAAGACTCTACGAGCAGTACTTC; cdr3_aa: CASSLSTGARLYEQYF; j_call: TRBJ2-7; clone_size: few; d_call: -; v_call: TRBV7-8
cdr3_nt: TGTGCCAGCAGCGTCACAACTAGGGGACAGTCTTGGAGGGAGCAGTACTTC; cdr3_aa: CASSVTTRGQSWREQYF; j_call: TRBJ2-7; clone_size: many; d_call: TRBD1; v_call: TRBV7-8
cdr3_nt: TGCAGTCCCTATTCAACTAGCGGGACCCAGTACTTC; cdr3_aa: CSPYSTSGTQYF; j_call: TRBJ2-5; clone_size: -; d_call: TRBD2; v_call: TRBV20-1
cdr3_nt: TGTGCCTGGAGTAAAAGGACAGGGAACACTGAAGCTTTCTTT; cdr3_aa: CAWSKRTGNTEAFF; j_call: TRBJ1-1; clone_size: -; d_call: TRBD1; v_call: TRBV30
cdr3_nt: TGCAGCGCCGAGCGGAGTGGGGGAGAGACCCAGTACTTC; cdr3_aa: CSAERSGGETQYF; j_call: TRBJ2-5; clone_size: -; d_call: -; v_call: TRBV29-1
cdr3_nt: TGTGCCAGCAGCTTAGAGGTCCCGGGACGAGCGATCTATGGCTACACCTTC; cdr3_aa: CASSLEVPGRAIYGYTF; j_call: TRBJ1-2; clone_size: many; d_call: -; v_call: TRBV7-6
cdr3_nt: TGTGCCATCAGTGAGTCAGGGATTGGGGCCAACGTCCTGACTTTC; cdr3_aa: CAISESGIGANVLTF; j_call: TRBJ2-6; clone_size: once; d_call: -; v_call: TRBV10-3
cdr3_nt: TGTGCCAGCAGGACCAGGAGCTCCTACGAGCAGTACTTC; cdr3_aa: CASRTRSSYEQYF; j_call: TRBJ2-7; clone_size: many; d_call: -; v_call: TRBV2
cdr3_nt: TGTGCCACCAGTGACCCCGGACAGGGTACCGGTCGGTATGGCTACACCTTC; cdr3_aa: CATSDPGQGTGRYGYTF; j_call: TRBJ1-2; clone_size: many; d_call: TRBD1; v_call: TRBV24-1
cdr3_nt: TGTGCCAGCCTCAAAGGGGCCGGGGAGCTGTTTTTT; cdr3_aa: CASLKGAGELFF; j_call: TRBJ2-2; clone_size: few; d_call: -; v_call: TRBV12-3/TRBV12-4
cdr3_nt: TGTGCCAGCAGTGAAGGGGCGGCTGAAGCTTTCTTT; cdr3_aa: CASSEGAAEAFF; j_call: TRBJ1-1; clone_size: many; d_call: -; v_call: TRBV2
cdr3_nt: TGTGCCGGCGGCGACTCTAATGAAAAACTGTTTTTT; cdr3_aa: CAGGDSNEKLFF; j_call: TRBJ1-4; clone_size: -; d_call: -; v_call: TRBV6-5
cdr3_nt: TGTGCCAGCAGTTCCGGCGGGGGGAACACCGGGGAGCTGTTTTTT; cdr3_aa: CASSSGGGNTGELFF; j_call: TRBJ2-2; clone_size: many; d_call: TRBD2; v_call: TRBV2
cdr3_nt: TGTGCCAGCAGCCAAGCCCGGGGCGCGAGAGGTGAAAAACTGTTTTTT; cdr3_aa: CASSQARGARGEKLFF; j_call: TRBJ1-4; clone_size: many; d_call: -; v_call: TRBV7-9
cdr3_nt: TGTGCCAGCAGCCCGCAACAGGGATCCTCACCCCTCCACTTT; cdr3_aa: CASSPQQGSSPLHF; j_call: TRBJ1-6; clone_size: -; d_call: -; v_call: TRBV7-9
cdr3_nt: TGCGCCAGCAGCCAAGATATCACGGCCTTCTCCTACGAGCAGTACTTC; cdr3_aa: CASSQDITAFSYEQYF; j_call: TRBJ2-7; clone_size: few; d_call: -; v_call: TRBV4-3
cdr3_nt: TGCAGCTTCCGACAGGTGACCTACGAGCAGTACTTC; cdr3_aa: CSFRQVTYEQYF; j_call: TRBJ2-7; clone_size: -; d_call: -; v_call: TRBV29-1
cdr3_nt: TGTGCCACCAGTGACCCTGACAGCTACGAGCAGTACTTC; cdr3_aa: CATSDPDSYEQYF; j_call: TRBJ2-7; clone_size: many; d_call: -; v_call: TRBV24-1
cdr3_nt: TGTGCCAGCAGTGAAGCGTTCGGGAGGCGAGAGACCCAGTACTTC; cdr3_aa: CASSEAFGRRETQYF; j_call: TRBJ2-5; clone_size: -; d_call: TRBD2; v_call: TRBV10-3
cdr3_nt: TGTGCCAGCAGTTACCAGACGATGAACACTGAAGCTTTCTTT; cdr3_aa: CASSYQTMNTEAFF; j_call: TRBJ1-1; clone_size: -; d_call: -; v_call: TRBV6-5
cdr3_nt: TGCAGCGTCCTAACTTCAATGGGATATGGCTACACCTTC; cdr3_aa: CSVLTSMGYGYTF; j_call: TRBJ1-2; clone_size: many; d_call: -; v_call: TRBV29-1
cdr3_nt: TGCAGCATTACAGGGGCAGAGACCCAGTACTTC; cdr3_aa: CSITGAETQYF; j_call: TRBJ2-5; clone_size: many; d_call: TRBD1; v_call: TRBV29-1
cdr3_nt: TGCAGCTTAGTCAGGGGCTCACCCCTCCACTTT; cdr3_aa: CSLVRGSPLHF; j_call: TRBJ1-6; clone_size: few; d_call: -; v_call: TRBV29-1
cdr3_nt: TGTGCCAGCAGCCCCCCGCGTCCCTACGAGCAGTACTTC; cdr3_aa: CASSPPRPYEQYF; j_call: TRBJ2-7; clone_size: many; d_call: -; v_call: TRBV9
cdr3_nt: TGCAGCGTCGAGACGCGGGACCGACACTCCTACGAGCAGTACTTC; cdr3_aa: CSVETRDRHSYEQYF; j_call: TRBJ2-7; clone_size: -; d_call: -; v_call: TRBV29-1
cdr3_nt: TGTGCCAGTAGCCCACATGGGACAGGGGTTTCCTACGAGCAGTACTTC; cdr3_aa: CASSPHGTGVSYEQYF; j_call: TRBJ2-7; clone_size: -; d_call: TRBD1; v_call: TRBV19
cdr3_nt: TGCAGCTTGGGTCCCCGAACGGGGACTGAAGCTTTCTTT; cdr3_aa: CSLGPRTGTEAFF; j_call: TRBJ1-1; clone_size: -; d_call: -; v_call: TRBV29-1
cdr3_nt: TGTGCCATCAGTCGGACTAGCGAGAACACCGGGGAGCTGTTTTTT; cdr3_aa: CAISRTSENTGELFF; j_call: TRBJ2-2; clone_size: many; d_call: TRBD2; v_call: TRBV10-3
cdr3_nt: TGCAGCGCCGACCAACTGCATGGCTACACCTTC; cdr3_aa: CSADQLHGYTF; j_call: TRBJ1-2; clone_size: many; d_call: -; v_call: TRBV29-1
cdr3_nt: TGTGCCAGTAGTAAAACAGGGAAGTGGGACTATGGCTACACCTTC; cdr3_aa: CASSKTGKWDYGYTF; j_call: TRBJ1-2; clone_size: many; d_call: -; v_call: TRBV19
cdr3_nt: TGTGCCTGGAGTTCTGGGGGCGAGCAGTACTTC; cdr3_aa: CAWSSGGEQYF; j_call: TRBJ2-7; clone_size: -; d_call: -; v_call: TRBV30
cdr3_nt: TGTGCCAGCAGCTTGGCAACACCTAGCCCTGAAGCTTTCTTT; cdr3_aa: CASSLATPSPEAFF; j_call: TRBJ1-1; clone_size: few; d_call: -; v_call: TRBV5-6
cdr3_nt: TGCGCCAGCAGCTTCCGGGAACTAGACAACGAGCAGTACTTC; cdr3_aa: CASSFRELDNEQYF; j_call: TRBJ2-7; clone_size: -; d_call: -; v_call: TRBV11-2